This entry concerns a single T cell receptor (beta chain). Resolution of symptoms, clearance, or two negative PCRs was present in recovered Cohort 3 donors. The data were taken from a study of blood T cell repertoires in COVID-19. Sequencing used immunoSEQ multiplex PCR; TCRdb keeps in-frame clones, though not all of them. The table lists a few hundred thousand clones, 70% to 90% of them singletons, with approximately 2% in the top ten. Germline CDR1 MNHEY, CDR2 SMNVEV (reference sequence). V lost 5 bases and J lost 5; bases outside the gene matches: 8. The CDR3 is made up of 14 amino acids. The sample consisted of PBMCs or T cells enriched from blood (not recorded which). The gene calls are TRBV27 and TRBJ2-7; 8 nucleotides align to TRBD1. This clonotype was obtained from a woman aged 45-59 years who had recovered from COVID-19. The CDR3 DNA follows: TGTGCCAGCAGTAAAGGACAGGGTATCCACGAGCAGTACTTC. Translated, it gives CASSKGQGIHEQYF.